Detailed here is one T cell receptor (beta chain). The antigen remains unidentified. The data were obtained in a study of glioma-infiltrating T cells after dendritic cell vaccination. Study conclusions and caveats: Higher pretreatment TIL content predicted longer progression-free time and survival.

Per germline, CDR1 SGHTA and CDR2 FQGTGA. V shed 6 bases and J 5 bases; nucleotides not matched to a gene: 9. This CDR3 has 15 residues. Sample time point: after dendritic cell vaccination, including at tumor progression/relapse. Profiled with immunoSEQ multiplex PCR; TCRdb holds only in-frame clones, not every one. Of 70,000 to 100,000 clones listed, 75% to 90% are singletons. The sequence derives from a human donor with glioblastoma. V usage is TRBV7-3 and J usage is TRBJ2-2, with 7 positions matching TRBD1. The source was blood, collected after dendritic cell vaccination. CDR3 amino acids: CASRQSSTGTGELFF. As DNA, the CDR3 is TGTGCCAGCAGGCAAAGCTCGACAGGGACCGGGGAGCTGTTTTTT.